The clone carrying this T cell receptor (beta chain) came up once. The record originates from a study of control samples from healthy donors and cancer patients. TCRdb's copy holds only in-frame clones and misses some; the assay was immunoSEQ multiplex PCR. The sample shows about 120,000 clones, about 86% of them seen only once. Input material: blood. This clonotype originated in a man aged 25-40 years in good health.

Here the CDR3 DNA reads TGTGCCAGCAGCCAAATGGGTGAAGCTTTCTTT. Encoded protein: CASSQMGEAFF. The chain combines TRBV3-1 (or the pseudogene TRBV3-2) with TRBJ1-1; D is unresolved. Trimming removed 2 bases at V and 7 bases at J, with 5 bases between. The CDR3 totals 11 residues. CDR1 and CDR2 (germline): LGHDT, YNNKEL (reference sequence).